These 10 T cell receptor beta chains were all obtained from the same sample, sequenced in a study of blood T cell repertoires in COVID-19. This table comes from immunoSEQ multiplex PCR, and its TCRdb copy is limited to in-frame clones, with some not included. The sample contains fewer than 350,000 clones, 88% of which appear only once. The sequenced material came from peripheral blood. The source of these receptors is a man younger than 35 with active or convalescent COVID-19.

The CDR3 reads CASGLWLQGYTF. DNA for the CDR3: TGTGCTAGTGGTTTGTGGCTACAGGGCTACACCTTC. The V gene is TRBV12-5, the J gene TRBJ1-2; no clear D. The CDR3 extends over 12 amino acids. V lost 2 bases, J lost 8 bases, and 9 bases lay in between. Per the germline V gene, CDR1 is LGHNT and CDR2 is FRNRAP. The entire variable domain, with the rest obtained from reference TRBV12-5 and TRBJ1-2, is as follows: DARVTQTPRHKVTEMGQEVTMRCQPILGHNTVFWYRQTMMQGLELLAYFRNRAPLDDSGMPKDRFSAEMPDATLATLKIQPSEPRDSAVYFCASGLWLQGYTFGSGTRLTVV.

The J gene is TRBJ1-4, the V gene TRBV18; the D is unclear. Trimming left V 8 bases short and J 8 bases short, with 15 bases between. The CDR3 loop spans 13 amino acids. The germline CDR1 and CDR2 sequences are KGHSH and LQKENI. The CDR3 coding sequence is TGTGCCAGCACGACGGGATATCGGGAAAAACTGTTTTTT. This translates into CASTTGYREKLFF. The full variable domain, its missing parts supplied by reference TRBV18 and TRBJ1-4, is NAGVMQNPRHLVRRRGQEARLRCSPMKGHSHVYWYRQLPEEGLKFMVYLQKENIIDESGMPKERFSAEFPKEGPSILRIQQVVRGDSAAYFCASTTGYREKLFFGSGTQLSVL.

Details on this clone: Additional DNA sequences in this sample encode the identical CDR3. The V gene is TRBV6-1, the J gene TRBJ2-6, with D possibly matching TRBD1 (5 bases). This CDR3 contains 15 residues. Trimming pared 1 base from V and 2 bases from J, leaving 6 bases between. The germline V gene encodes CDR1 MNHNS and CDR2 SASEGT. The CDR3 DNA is TGTGCCAGCAGTGAAGGGGGCGCTGGGGCCAACGTCCTGACTTTC. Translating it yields CASSEGGAGANVLTF.

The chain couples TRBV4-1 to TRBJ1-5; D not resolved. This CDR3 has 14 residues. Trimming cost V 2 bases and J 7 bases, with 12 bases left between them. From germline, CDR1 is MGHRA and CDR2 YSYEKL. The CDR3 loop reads CASSQLLSTQPQHF. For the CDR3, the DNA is TGCGCCAGCAGCCAATTGCTTAGTACCCAGCCCCAGCATTTT.

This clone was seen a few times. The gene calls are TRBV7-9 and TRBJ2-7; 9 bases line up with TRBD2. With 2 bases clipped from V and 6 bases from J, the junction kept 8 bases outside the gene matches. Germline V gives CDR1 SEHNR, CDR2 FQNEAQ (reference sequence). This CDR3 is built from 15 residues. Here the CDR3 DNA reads TGTGCCAGCAGCTTACCGGCGGGGGGGTACCCCGAGCAGTACTTC. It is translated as CASSLPAGGYPEQYF.

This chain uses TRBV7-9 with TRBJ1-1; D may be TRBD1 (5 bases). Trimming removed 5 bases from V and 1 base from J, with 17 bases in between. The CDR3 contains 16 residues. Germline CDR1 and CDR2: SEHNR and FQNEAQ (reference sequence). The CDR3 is CASSHPRGGSNTEAFF. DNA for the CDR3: TGTGCCAGCAGCCACCCCCGGGGGGGGTCGAACACTGAAGCTTTCTTT.

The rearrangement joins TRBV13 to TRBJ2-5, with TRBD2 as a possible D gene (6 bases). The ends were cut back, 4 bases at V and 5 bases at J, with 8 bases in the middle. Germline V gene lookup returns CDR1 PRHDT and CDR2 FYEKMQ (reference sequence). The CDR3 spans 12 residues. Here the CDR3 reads CASSSGGETQYF. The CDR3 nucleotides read TGTGCCAGCAGCTCTGGGGGGGAGACCCAGTACTTC.

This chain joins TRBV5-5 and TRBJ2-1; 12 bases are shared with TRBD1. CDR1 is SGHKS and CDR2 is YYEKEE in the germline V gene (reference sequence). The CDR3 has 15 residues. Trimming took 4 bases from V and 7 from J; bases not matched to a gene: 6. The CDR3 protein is CASSLGQGALNEQFF. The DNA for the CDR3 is TGTGCCAGCAGCCTGGGACAGGGGGCCTTGAATGAGCAGTTCTTC.

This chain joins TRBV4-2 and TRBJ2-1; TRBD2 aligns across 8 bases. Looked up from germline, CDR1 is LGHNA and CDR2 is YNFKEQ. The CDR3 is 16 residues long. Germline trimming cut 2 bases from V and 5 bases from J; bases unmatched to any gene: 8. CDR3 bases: TGTGCCAGCAGCCAACAGGCGGGGGGTATCCACAATGAGCAGTTCTTC. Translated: CASSQQAGGIHNEQFF.

The CDR3 sequence is CASSNLAGDYNEQFF. As DNA, the CDR3 is TGTGCCAGCAGTAACCTAGCGGGGGATTACAATGAGCAGTTCTTC. The chain recombines TRBV6-5 with TRBJ2-1, with 10 bases fitting TRBD2. The CDR3 contains 15 residues. V gave up 5 bases and J gave up 4 bases; unmatched junction bases: 5. Germline V gene lookup returns CDR1 MNHEY and CDR2 SVGAGI.